Sequencing of this T cell receptor (beta chain) was carried out in a study of response to subunit inactivated influenza vaccine. TCRdb re-analysed the RT-PCR reads in MiXCR, keeping a single row per CDR3 protein. The sample has about 520,000 distinct CDR3 sequences; roughly 25% are singletons. This CDR3 contains 16 residues. V was shortened by 4 bases and J by 2 bases, with 16 bases between the two germline ends. The germline V gene has CDR1 MDHEN and CDR2 SYDVKM. This clonotype came up a few times. Its matching antigen is unknown. General study points: The study's authors posited that every seasonal influenza vaccination enlists few new T cells.

V is TRBV28 and J is TRBJ2-3, with a tentative D call TRBD2 (6 bases). The TCR originated in a man aged 45-65 years who received an inactivated influenza vaccine. The sample in question was CD4+ T cells sorted from PBMCs, obtained more than 4 days after vaccination. CDR3 in amino acids: CASSSQRVGTTDTQYF. Written as DNA, the CDR3 is TGTGCCAGCAGTTCCCAGCGGGTAGGGACCACAGATACGCAGTATTTT.